This T cell receptor beta chain originates from a study of glioma-infiltrating T cells after dendritic cell vaccination. About the research overall: Autologous tumor lysate was loaded overnight onto monocyte-derived dendritic cells grown about seven days with IL-4 and GM-CSF.

Before vaccination, two weeks after the third vaccination, and at progression, PBMC were collected. The CDR3 runs 13 residues. V lost 6 bases, J lost 5 bases, and 0 bases stayed unmatched. Per germline, CDR1 MNHNY and CDR2 SVGAGI (reference sequence). Input was 1.5 to 2.5 ug genomic DNA, or all available if less. Assay: immunoSEQ multiplex PCR; the TCRdb copy retains only in-frame clones and omits some. The top ten hold roughly 2% of the sample, which has about 73,000 clones, almost 85% seen once. The TCR was taken from a human donor with glioblastoma. The J gene is TRBJ2-1, the V gene TRBV6-6; the match to TRBD2 covers 11 bases. The material sequenced was blood, taken before dendritic cell vaccination. CDR3: CASRLAGDNEQFF. The CDR3 DNA is TGTGCCAGCAGACTAGCGGGGGACAATGAGCAGTTCTTC.